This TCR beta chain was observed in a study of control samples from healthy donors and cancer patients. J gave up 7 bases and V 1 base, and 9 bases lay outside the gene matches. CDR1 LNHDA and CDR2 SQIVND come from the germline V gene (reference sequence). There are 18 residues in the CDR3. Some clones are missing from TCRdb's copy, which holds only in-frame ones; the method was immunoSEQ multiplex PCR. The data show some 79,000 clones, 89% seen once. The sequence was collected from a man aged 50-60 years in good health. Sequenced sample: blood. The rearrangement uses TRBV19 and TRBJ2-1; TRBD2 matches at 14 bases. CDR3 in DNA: TGTGCCAGTAGTATAGGAGGACTAGCGGGGGGCCCAAGGAATGAGCAGTTCTTC. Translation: CASSIGGLAGGPRNEQFF.